This entry concerns a single T cell receptor beta chain. Antigen unknown. Total RNA extraction produced at least 6 micrograms (per sample) for the study. These data belong to a study of blood T cells in healthy people across ages. Findings of the study overall: A roughly linear age-dependent decrease characterized TCR beta diversity per million T cells. It was the long-lived donors that had more naive CD4+ cells and higher diversity than aged donors.

A sample-barcoded 5' primer and a J-beta primer mix were used in a second PCR of roughly 7 to 12 cycles. Every molecule of cDNA carried a tag from a template-switch adaptor with 12 random nucleotides. One entry per CDR3 protein, called by TCRdb with MiXCR from the 5' RACE reads. The profile shows over 1,500,000 distinct CDR3 sequences, approximately 40% of them singletons. Germline-derived CDR1 and CDR2 are LGHNA and YSLEER. V was clipped by 1 base and J by 5 bases, with 14 bases between them. The CDR3 is 15 amino acids. The sequence was obtained from a human donor in good health. V is TRBV4-3 and J is TRBJ2-5; D may be TRBD1 or TRBD2 (5 bases each). The sample taken for sequencing was blood. The CDR3 sequence is CASSQGGEGRETQYF. CDR3 sequence (DNA): TGCGCCAGCAGCCAAGGGGGAGAGGGGCGGGAGACCCAGTACTTC.